Reported below is one TCR beta chain. Its binding antigen is unknown. Nothing much larger sits one base from this clone, and base qualities are not available. The sample carries other DNA sequences with the same CDR3. CDR1 is given as MNHEY and CDR2 as SMNVEV, both from the germline V gene (reference sequence). From its cysteine to its phenylalanine, the CDR3 spans 15 amino acids. This entry keeps only the CDR3 DNA: 45 bases, framed from base 1. Here V drops 4 bases and J drops 0 bases, and the junction holds 2 bases not matched to any gene. This sample was included in a study of shared clonotypes between healthy human individuals (TCRdb year 2020). Context from the whole study: Three men and two women, aged 18 to 49 years, made up the cohort. For each donor, CD4 naive and CD4 memory were each given three plates, CD8 naive was given two plates, and CD8 memory was given one plate. The study deeply sequenced blood TCR repertoires of five healthy adults to estimate repertoire size and the extent of clonotype sharing between individuals. To increase sequencing depth and limit assay-specific biases, different laboratories used diverse techniques to prepare libraries and sequence TCR repertoires. Per donor, leukapheresis produced somewhere between about 0.94 and 9.5 billion PBMCs. Overall study outcomes, separate from this receptor: Naive subsets generally had larger estimated clonotype richness than memory subsets. Clonotypes shared by all four sorted-subset donors showed higher generation probabilities than non-shared clonotypes. When a handful of donors were compared, the shared fraction of clonotypes was about 5% for naive CD4, approximately 3.3% for naive CD8, 2.3% for memory CD4, and 0.35% to 0.4% for memory CD8. Sampling was limited to blood, and TCR repertoires in tissue likely differ from TCR repertoires in blood. Because the study included only a small number of donors, the genetic and exposure-history diversity represented was limited. Even with the large sequencing depth, rarefaction of the sorted-subset datasets indicated that sequencing was incomplete. Pairwise subsampling indicated that sequencing depth was expected to affect the degree of clonotype sharing among donors.

Using the deep immunoSEQ assay, multiplex PCR amplified TCR CDR3 regions from genomic DNA. For each cell subset, the extracted genomic DNA was distributed evenly across all wells of several immunoSEQ 96-well plates, and each plate served as one replicate. For sorted subsets, approximately 210 ng of genomic DNA, equivalent to roughly 30,000 T cell genomes, went into each replicate PCR. Purified libraries were measured with a Qubit 3.0 fluorometer, size-checked on a Bioanalyzer 2100, and measured again with the KAPA Library Quantification kit. Every immunoSEQ 96-well plate was sequenced on a separate single-read 150-cycle Illumina NextSeq 550 flow cell. The paper's processing steps were these. Because the immunoSEQ output included only junctional sequences and no quality scores, the filtering could not be the same as the filtering used for full-length reads. Sequences were annotated with PyIR, a Python wrapper for IgBLAST v1.9, using IMGT germline references to assign V/J genes and CDR3. Reads with weak V/J assignments (E-value above 1e-6), missing CDR3, stop codons, out-of-frame junctions, or ambiguous translated residues were removed. V3J clonotypes were defined as sequences sharing an identical inferred V gene, J gene, and CDR3 amino acid sequence. Percentage overlap between repertoires was calculated by dividing the number of shared unique clonotypes by the size of the smaller repertoire. Three approaches were used to assess repertoire richness: RTK rarefaction, the Chao1 estimator, and Recon v2.1 estimates of unobserved clonotypes. Generation probabilities for all TCRbeta clonotypes obtained by the gDNA method from a handful of donors were computed using OLGA. Drawn from immuneACCESS, this table holds only the in-frame rearrangements with V and J called that TCRdb kept. Clones are partly lost; checked studies trace under half to an unresolved V gene and leave the rest unexplained. V and J calls and clone size follow that table, whereas D and trimming were derived from the DNA. In all, the sample holds about 590,000 clones, and around 95% of those were seen once. The top ten clones comprise 0.1% to 0.11% of the sample.

CD8 naive samples were CD45RO-negative cells positively selected for CCR7, giving a CD45RA+CCR7+ population that excluded TemRA cells. The donors were healthy, HIV-negative adults who had no recently reported acute infections or vaccinations. Every donor was a Caucasian adult residing in Nashville, Tennessee, USA. After blood collection by leukapheresis, PBMCs were isolated using Ficoll-Histopaque density gradient centrifugation and then cryopreserved in the vapor phase of liquid nitrogen. Analytical flow cytometry was used to check the purity and quantity of every magnetically sorted T cell population. Each sorted fraction had its genomic DNA isolated and then quantified by UV absorbance on a Nanodrop 2000c.

The receptor was isolated from a woman aged 25 to 39 in good health. This sequence uses TRBV27 and TRBJ2-2; 7 of the junction bases match TRBD1. The sequenced sample consisted of naive CD8+ T cells sorted from blood. In light of the paper, this sample's cell subset or site label describes: CD45RA+CCR7+. The CDR3 region reads CASSSGTANTGELFF. The sequenced DNA is TGTGCCAGCAGTTCCGGGACAGCGAACACCGGGGAGCTGTTTTTT.